This T cell receptor beta chain was sequenced in a study of CD8+ T cells in alopecia areata. Study observations and caveats: Normal scalp showed lower clonality than lesional scalp, especially alopecia totalis/universalis. Scalp and blood samples kept many expanded lesional clones throughout tofacitinib. Mice gave a clearer picture of TCR sharing than patients did, possibly for HLA-related reasons.

About this clone: The antigen remains unidentified.

The treatment here: oral pan-JAK inhibitor, 5-10 mg twice daily. Separation by sorting yielded CD4+ and CD8+ T cells from PBMCs. Extraction and reverse transcription of RNA yielded cDNA as the sequencing template. Libraries were prepared by immunoSEQ multiplex PCR; TCRdb keeps only in-frame clonotypes and omits some of them. The sample has some 110,000 clones, around 50% seen once. The source was CD8+ T cells sorted from blood, collected at week 24, from a patient treated with tofacitinib. This receptor was obtained from a human donor with alopecia areata.

The CDR3 region has the DNA TGTGCCAGCAGCTTTTGGACAGGGCTTAATTCACCCCTCCACTTT. Its translation: CASSFWTGLNSPLHF. The chain carries TRBV5-4 and TRBJ1-6; TRBD1 matches 8 bases. After removal of 2 bases from V and 6 bases from J, the junction contained 4 bases not matched to a gene. CDR3 length: 15 amino acids. Germline CDR1 is SGHNT and CDR2 is YYREEE (reference sequence).